This TCR beta chain was captured by sequencing in a study of cytomegalovirus exposure and HLA in healthy donors. Study-wide results and limits: Rarity marked most TCR sequences, yet some public TCRs occurred in many donors. Segments of the TCR beta V type were, in most cases, productive about 87% or about 30% of the time in an earlier analysis.

About this clone itself: Its antigen is not identified.

The PCR employed 60 Vbeta primers together with 13 Jbeta primers. Here immunoSEQ multiplex PCR was the method, and the copy in TCRdb shows in-frame clones only, minus some. In all, the sample yields 200,000 to 250,000 clones. CDR1 SEHNR and CDR2 FQNEAQ come from the germline V gene (reference sequence). The CDR3 has 17 amino acids. V gave up 8 bases and J gave up 0 bases; unmatched junction bases: 12. The TCR was taken from a girl aged 2-10 years in good health and CMV-seropositive. This chain connects TRBV7-9 to TRBJ1-3; 8 bases map to TRBD1. Sequenced: PBMCs. CDR3 sequence reads: CASGSGQGANSGNTIYF. The CDR3 DNA reads as TGTGCCAGCGGCTCCGGACAGGGCGCTAACTCTGGAAACACCATATATTTT.